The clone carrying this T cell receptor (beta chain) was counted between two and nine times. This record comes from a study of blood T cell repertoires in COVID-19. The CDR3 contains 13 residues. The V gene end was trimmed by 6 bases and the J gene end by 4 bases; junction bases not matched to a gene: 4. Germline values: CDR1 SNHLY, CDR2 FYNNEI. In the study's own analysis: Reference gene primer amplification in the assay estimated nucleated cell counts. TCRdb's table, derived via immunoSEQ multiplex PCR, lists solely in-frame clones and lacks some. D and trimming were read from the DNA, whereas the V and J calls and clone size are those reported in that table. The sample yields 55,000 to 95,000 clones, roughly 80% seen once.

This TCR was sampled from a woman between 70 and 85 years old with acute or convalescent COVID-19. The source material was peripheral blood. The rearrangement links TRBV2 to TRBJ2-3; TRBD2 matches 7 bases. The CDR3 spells CASRFTSADTQYF. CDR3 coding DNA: TGTGCCAGCAGATTTACTAGCGCAGATACGCAGTATTTT.